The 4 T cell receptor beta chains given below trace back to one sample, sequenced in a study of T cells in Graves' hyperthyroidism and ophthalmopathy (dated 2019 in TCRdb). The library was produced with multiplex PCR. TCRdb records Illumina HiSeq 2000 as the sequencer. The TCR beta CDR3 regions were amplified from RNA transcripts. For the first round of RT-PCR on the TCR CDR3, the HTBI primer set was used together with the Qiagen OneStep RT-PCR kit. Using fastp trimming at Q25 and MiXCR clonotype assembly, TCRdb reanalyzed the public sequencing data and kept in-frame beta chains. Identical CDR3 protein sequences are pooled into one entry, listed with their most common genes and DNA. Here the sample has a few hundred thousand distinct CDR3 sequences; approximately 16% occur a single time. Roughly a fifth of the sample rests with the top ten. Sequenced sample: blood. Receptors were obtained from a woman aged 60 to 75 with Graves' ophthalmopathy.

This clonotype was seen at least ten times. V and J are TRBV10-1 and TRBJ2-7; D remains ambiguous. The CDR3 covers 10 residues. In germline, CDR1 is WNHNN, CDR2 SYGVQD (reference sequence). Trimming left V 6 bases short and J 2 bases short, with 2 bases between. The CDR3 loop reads CASSAYEQYF. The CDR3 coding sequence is TGCGCCAGCAGCGCCTACGAGCAGTACTTC.

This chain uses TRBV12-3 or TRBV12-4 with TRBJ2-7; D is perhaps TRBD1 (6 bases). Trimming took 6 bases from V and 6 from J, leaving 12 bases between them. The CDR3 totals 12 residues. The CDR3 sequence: CASRAGGGEQYF. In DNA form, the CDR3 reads TGTGCCAGCAGAGCTGGGGGCGGCGAGCAGTACTTC.

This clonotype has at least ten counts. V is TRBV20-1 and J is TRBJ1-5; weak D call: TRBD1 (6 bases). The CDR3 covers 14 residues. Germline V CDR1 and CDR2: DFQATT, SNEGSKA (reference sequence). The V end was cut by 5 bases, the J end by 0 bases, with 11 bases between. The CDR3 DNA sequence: TGCAGTGCTCCTACAGGGTTTAGCAATCAGCCCCAGCATTTT. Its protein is CSAPTGFSNQPQHF.

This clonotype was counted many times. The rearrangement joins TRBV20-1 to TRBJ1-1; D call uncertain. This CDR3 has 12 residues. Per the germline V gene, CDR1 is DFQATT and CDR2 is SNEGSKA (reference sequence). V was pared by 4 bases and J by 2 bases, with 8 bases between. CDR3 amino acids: CSAIPSNTEAFF. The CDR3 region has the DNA TGCAGTGCTATCCCTTCCAACACTGAAGCTTTCTTT.